The source of this T cell receptor (beta chain) is a study of T cells in women clearing cervical HPV infection listed by TCRdb under 2018. Notes on the research overall: Cases were about two dozen women with histologically confirmed HPV16-related CIN3 or worse, including a couple of invasive cancers. Quality controls consisted of five blinded duplicates per group, for a total of roughly 60 samples made up of 50 participants and some 10 replicates. For cases, a median interval of 149 days, with an interquartile range of roughly 85 to 220 days, was observed between lesion detection and blood sampling. Cases and controls were matched on age within five years and on year of sample collection. The parent cohort enrolled under 11,000 women aged 18 or older in Guanacaste, Costa Rica, in about 1993 to 1994 and followed the women for around seven years. Since only a few of the women had HLA typing available, the possibility that HLA type was acting as a confounder could not be ruled out. Blood from cases was collected at the visit at which the lesion was first identified, whereas blood from controls was collected once infection was no longer detected. Cases had a median age of almost 35 years compared with roughly 41 for controls, and baseline characteristics showed no significant differences between the groups. The controls were around 26 women whose single incident HPV16 infection cleared within 12 months with no development of precancer or cancer. An exploratory proof-of-principle case-control study, nested within the Guanacaste HPV Natural History Study in Costa Rica, was conducted to compare TCR repertoires across cervical HPV16 outcomes.

Findings and caveats that apply to the study as a whole: CIN3+ cases had significantly higher TCR repertoire richness than controls across sequencing depths, but evenness did not differ between the groups. Random forest classifiers combining richness and V gene abundances distinguished cases from controls with an estimated AUC of more than 0.75. TRBV6-7 relative abundance was lower in cases than in controls (approximately 0.11% versus 0.16%; Bonferroni P = 0.0008). Because of the cross-sectional design, the study could not determine whether the associations came before infection or resulted from infection, and neither effector/memory subsets nor HPV-specific T cells were isolated. Because the number of T cells in each sample was unknown, differences in richness could reflect differing T-cell content rather than repertoire biology.

Points on this clone: No antigen is known for it. The read finishes 3 residues shy of the CDR3 end, and the germline J gene is used to complete it.

Every participant had a single incident cervical HPV16 infection, and prevalent HPV16 infections were excluded. Cervical HPV DNA was detected with MY09/MY11 PCR, and genotyping was done with dot-blot hybridization. Roughly 15 mL of heparinized blood was centrifuged, after which the buffy coat was aliquoted, frozen at -30 degrees C, and then stored at -80 degrees C. QIAGEN kits were used to extract genomic DNA from buffy coat specimens. TCR beta CDR3 regions were amplified by multiplex PCR using the immunoSEQ assay from an average of approximately 1,200 ng genomic DNA per sample. To correct primer bias, the assay used a complete synthetic TCR repertoire to set an amplification baseline. Amplicons were sequenced on the Illumina platform. On the authors' methods: Sequences were error-corrected by clustering with frequency ratios and a modified nearest-neighbor algorithm and were then analyzed in the immunoSEQ Analyzer with IMGT gene definitions. TCR richness and evenness were averaged over 20 rarefaction repeats at each rarefaction depth, excluding samples with fewer sequences than the depth. V, D and J gene relative abundances were compared between groups with Wilcoxon rank sum tests, applying FDR correction. Blinded duplicates gave an intraclass correlation of 95.6% for TCR richness and an average of roughly 76% across 66 gene segments. TCRdb mirrors the immuneACCESS table, restricted to in-frame sequences. Some clones are absent from its copies; in checked studies, under half trace to an unresolved V gene, and the reason for the others is unknown. The DNA was the basis for D and trimming; V, J and clone size are from that table. The sample's own table lists under 30,000 clones. The ten largest clones represent under 6.5% of the sample.

Germline trimming amounts to 6 bases on V and 5 bases on J, with 9 as the count of junction bases outside the gene matches. Inclusive of the bounding cysteine and phenylalanine, the CDR3 is 15 residues long. The CDR3 was read in part: 36 bases, with the frame set at base 1. CDR1 is given as DFQATT and CDR2 as SNEGSKA, both from the germline V gene (reference sequence). The chain uses TRBV20-1 and TRBJ2-1, with 11 junctional bases fitting TRBD2. The sample consisted of blood buffy coat. This TCR was sampled from a woman between 18 and 70 years old with a cervical HPV16 infection that either progressed to CIN3+ or cleared (not recorded which). The sequenced part of the CDR3 DNA is TGCAGTGCGGAGCAAGGACTAGCGGGTAACAATGAG. This encodes CSAEQGLAGNNE. The full CDR3 protein is CSAEQGLAGNNEQFF.